This is a list of T cell receptor beta chains from one sample in a study of T-cell memory formation after mild COVID-19. TCRdb re-called the 5' RACE reads with MiXCR, one entry per CDR3 protein. Among fewer than 400,000 distinct CDR3 sequences listed, about an eighth were seen once. Sequencing was carried out using PBMCs or a T cell subset sorted from them (not recorded which). These receptors were taken from a man younger than 35 who had mild COVID-19 (a few samples of this study predate the infection). Cell type and time point are not known. Each CDR3 is given with its conserved first and last residue. Size is omitted from some rows. Given values are once, few, many or a class for expanded clones.

v_call clone_size cdr3_aa
TRBV7-3 many CASSPPGGRNEQFF
TRBV20-1 - CSARSGLAGVDEQFF
TRBV5-5 - CASSLEPGTGLGYTF
TRBV7-7 many CASSFHMNTEAFF
TRBV20-1 - CSSVDLDYGYTF
TRBV6-7 few CASFLKTQYF
TRBV10-2 - CASRGGEGQYF
TRBV7-2 few CASSRLAGGRGTGELFF
TRBV7-9 - CASSLEGGFGTEAFF
TRBV23-1 few CASSPGRQLNQPQHF
TRBV25-1 few CASSEELSRNTDTQYF
TRBV5-1 - CASSGGQGAGEQYF
TRBV29-1 few CSVLEGPEAFF
TRBV7-3 many CASSQGHQTEAFF
TRBV28 few CASELTSAGYGYTF
TRBV15 few CATSRDFLTAFF
TRBV5-6 few CASSRGTEETQYF
TRBV10-2 few CASSVGTGGEAFF
TRBV9 - CASSLGGLSSYNEQFF
TRBV9 - CASSGPPNRARETQYF
TRBV6-2/TRBV6-3 few CASSYGLNREETQYF
TRBV7-9 many CASSADRKETQYF
TRBV7-9 few CASRPSWGPSTDTQYF
TRBV4-2 - CASSQSGAEDGYTF
TRBV7-2 - CASIPGSYNSPLHF
TRBV6-2/TRBV6-3 few CASPNRPRRETQYF
TRBV5-1 - CASSPDTRQYF
TRBV7-8 - CASSLENTGEQYF
TRBV4-1 few CASSQTGDSGPKNIQYF
TRBV7-9 few CASSFAVEQFF
TRBV5-8 few CASSGTPYNEQFF
TRBV7-2 few CASSLAPAGGAADTQYF
TRBV20-1 few CSTETAQDTQYF
TRBV7-3 few CASSLQPKETQYF
TRBV7-2 - CASSSFPTGVDGYTF
TRBV29-1 - CSVADTQYF
TRBV7-9 - CASSLGAVAELFF
TRBV12-3/TRBV12-4 few CASSLGAAYEQYF
TRBV9 - CASSARGGLQTQYF
TRBV12-3/TRBV12-4 few CAVSKESRETQYF
TRBV12-3/TRBV12-4 - CASSLKGFNYGYTF
TRBV7-3 few CASSQTPGAGELFF
TRBV5-1 - CASSLQGHEQFF
TRBV7-2 few CASSSSGQGGKTQYF
TRBV5-6 few CASSLSRGGSPLHF
TRBV20-1 - CSVGEVGGWSPLHF
TRBV21-1 few CASTAGGQQFF
TRBV29-1 - CSVEDAGWYGYTF
TRBV7-6 - CASSPRWASGVSTDTQYF
TRBV7-3 few CASSPTSGTEAFF
TRBV5-1 few CASSPEGGGDQPQHF
TRBV7-9 many CASSLLGIQETQYF
TRBV20-1 few CSARVGPQQFF
TRBV7-9 few CASSLGTWTEKPSHDINTEAFF
TRBV4-1 - CASSLDRGGPSTGELFF
TRBV29-1 - CSVVQATDTQYF
TRBV2 - CASSSPAGSTEAFF
TRBV24-1 - CATSATSGGNTDTQYF